The sequence of this TCR beta chain was determined in a study of cytomegalovirus exposure and HLA in healthy donors. Both 60 Vbeta primers and 13 Jbeta primers went into the PCR. The protocol was immunoSEQ multiplex PCR, while the TCRdb copy is restricted to in-frame clones and leaves out a portion. This table holds some 190,000 clones, about 80% found once. This clone was seen a handful of times. With V trimmed by 1 base and J by 0 bases, 2 bases remained unmatched. CDR3 size: 15 residues. Germline assignment: CDR1 LGHNA and CDR2 YSLEER. This TCR was recovered from a man aged 40-55 years in good health and CMV-seronegative. This chain links TRBV4-3 with TRBJ2-7, with 8 bases that match TRBD2. Material: PBMCs. CDR3 nucleotide sequence: TGCGCCAGCAGCCAAGGACTAGCGAGCTCCTACGAGCAGTACTTC. This encodes CASSQGLASSYEQYF.